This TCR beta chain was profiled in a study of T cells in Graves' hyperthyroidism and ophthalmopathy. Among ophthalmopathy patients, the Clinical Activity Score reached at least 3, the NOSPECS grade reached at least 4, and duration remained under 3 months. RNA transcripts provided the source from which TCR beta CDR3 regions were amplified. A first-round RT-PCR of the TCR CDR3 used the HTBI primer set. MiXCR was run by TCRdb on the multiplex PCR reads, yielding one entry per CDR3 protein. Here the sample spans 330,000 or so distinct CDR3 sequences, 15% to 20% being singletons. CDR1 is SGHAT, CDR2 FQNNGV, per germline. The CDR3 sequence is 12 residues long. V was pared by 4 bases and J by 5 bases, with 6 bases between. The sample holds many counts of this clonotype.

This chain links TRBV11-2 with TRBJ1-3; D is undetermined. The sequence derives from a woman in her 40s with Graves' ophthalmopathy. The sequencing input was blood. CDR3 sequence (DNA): TGTGCCAGCAGCTCAAACAGAAACACCATATATTTT. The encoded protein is CASSSNRNTIYF.